The 30 T cell receptor beta chains below come from one sample, sequenced in a study of T cell responses to AZD1222 COVID-19 vaccine. TCRdb's copy holds only in-frame clones and misses some; the assay was immunoSEQ multiplex PCR. The repertoire holds some 130,000 clones, with 88% as singletons. Source: peripheral blood, taken on day 0 of AZD1222 vaccination. The receptor source for this set is an adult in good health.

V gene TRBV5-1 combines with J gene TRBJ1-5; D not certain. Germline values: CDR1 SGHRS, CDR2 YFSETQ. Trimming cost V 4 bases and J 0 bases, with 5 bases left between them. The CDR3 has 13 amino acids. The CDR3 sequence is CASSVSSNQPQHF. CDR3 bases: TGCGCCAGCAGCGTCTCTAGCAATCAGCCCCAGCATTTT.

The chain has TRBV13 and TRBJ2-1, with 10 bases matching TRBD2. The CDR3 has 17 amino acids. Germline trimming cut 2 bases from V and 3 bases from J; bases unmatched to any gene: 7. Germline V gives CDR1 PRHDT, CDR2 FYEKMQ (reference sequence). The CDR3 reads CASSLRSRTSGYNEQFF. The DNA for the CDR3 is TGTGCCAGCAGCTTACGATCCAGGACTAGCGGCTACAATGAGCAGTTCTTC.

The J gene is TRBJ2-7, the V gene TRBV6-5; 7 nucleotides agree with TRBD2. Trimming removed 7 bases from V and 3 bases from J; junction bases left unmatched: 6. The CDR3 length is 13 residues. Per the germline V gene, CDR1 is MNHEY and CDR2 is SVGAGI. This CDR3 reads CASTRGENYEQYF. The CDR3 DNA sequence: TGTGCCAGCACCCGGGGGGAAAACTACGAGCAGTACTTC.

This clone is a singleton in its sample. The chain joins TRBV14 to TRBJ2-5, with D perhaps being TRBD1 or TRBD2 (6 bases each). CDR3 length equals 15 residues. Germline values: CDR1 SGHDN, CDR2 FVKESK. Deletions cut 2 bases from V and 1 base from J, with 11 bases between. The chain's CDR3 is CASSQLGGLQETQYF. The CDR3 DNA reads TGTGCCAGCAGCCAACTTGGGGGGCTCCAAGAGACCCAGTACTTC.

This chain uses TRBV5-4 with TRBJ2-3; D is unclear. This CDR3 has 16 residues. The germline V gene encodes CDR1 SGHNT and CDR2 YYREEE (reference sequence). Between the trimmed V and J ends, which lost 5 bases and 0 bases, there was a span of 16 bases. The CDR3 region has the DNA TGTGCCAGCAGGGATGATCCCACGGCTAGCACAGATACGCAGTATTTT. Translating it yields CASRDDPTASTDTQYF.

This chain uses TRBV13 with TRBJ2-1; 9 positions agree with TRBD2. After removal of 1 base from V and 10 bases from J, the junction contained 2 bases not matched to a gene. In germline, CDR1 is PRHDT, CDR2 FYEKMQ (reference sequence). This CDR3 region has 13 residues. The DNA of the CDR3 is TGTGCCAGCAGCTTAGACCTAGCGGGAGAGCAGTTCTTC. Its protein is CASSLDLAGEQFF.

The CDR3 loop reads CASSIPGAGYEQYF. The CDR3 region has the DNA TGTGCCAGTAGTATCCCGGGGGCGGGCTACGAGCAGTACTTC. V usage is TRBV19 and J usage is TRBJ2-7; either TRBD1 or TRBD2 may fit D (6 bases each). Germline V CDR1 and CDR2: LNHDA, SQIVND (reference sequence). Trimming took 3 bases from V and 3 from J, leaving 12 bases between them. This CDR3 comprises 14 residues.

This CDR3 reads CASSPLQGRTEAFF. In DNA, the CDR3 is TGTGCCAGCAGCCCATTACAGGGGCGGACTGAAGCTTTCTTT. V gene TRBV7-7 combines with J gene TRBJ1-1; 7 bases agree with TRBD1. The CDR3 loop spans 14 amino acids. The trim removed 5 bases at V and 5 bases at J, leaving 8 bases unmatched. Germline CDR1 is SSHAT and CDR2 is FNYEAQ (reference sequence).

The count of this clone is one. The chain has TRBV4-1 and TRBJ1-3; D is unresolved. This CDR3 contains 16 residues. Germline values: CDR1 MGHRA, CDR2 YSYEKL. V was clipped by 1 base and J by 9 bases, with 19 bases between them. The DNA of the CDR3 is TGCGCCAGCAGCCAAGCCACTGGCCCAATGAGAAGCACCATATATTTT. Translated, it gives CASSQATGPMRSTIYF.

V and J are TRBV7-7 and TRBJ2-5; tentative D call: TRBD2 (6 bases). CDR1 and CDR2 (germline): SSHAT, FNYEAQ (reference sequence). The germline V and J ends were trimmed by 5 bases and 5 bases, with 15 bases remaining between them. This CDR3 has 14 amino acids. DNA of the CDR3: TGTGCCAGCAGCCCTCGGGGGAGAGGGGAGACCCAGTACTTC. It is translated as CASSPRGRGETQYF. Full variable domain (remainder filled in from reference TRBV7-7 and TRBJ2-5): GAGVSQSPRYKVTKRGQDVTLRCDPISSHATLYWYQQALGQGPEFLTYFNYEAQPDKSGLPSDRFSAERPEGSISTLTIQRTEQRDSAMYRCASSPRGRGETQYFGPGTRLLVL.

This rearrangement joins TRBV6-4 to TRBJ2-5; 8 bases align to TRBD1. CDR3 length equals 13 residues. Looked up from germline, CDR1 is MRHNA and CDR2 is SNTAGT. V gave up 3 bases and J gave up 6 bases; unmatched junction bases: 3. This chain's CDR3 is CASSEARGQTQYF. CDR3 bases: TGTGCCAGCAGTGAGGCCAGGGGGCAGACCCAGTACTTC.

The chain carries TRBV9 and TRBJ2-7, with 10 bases matching TRBD2. CDR1 and CDR2 from the germline V gene are SGDLS and YYNGEE. This CDR3 has 15 residues. J lost 7 bases, V lost 0 bases, and 7 bases had no gene match. CDR3 sequence: CASSVAAGGSFEQYF. DNA for the CDR3: TGTGCCAGCAGCGTAGCAGCGGGAGGGAGTTTTGAGCAGTACTTC.

The chain combines TRBV7-3 with TRBJ1-5; no clear D gene. V lost 2 bases and J 1 base, leaving 3 bases between the germline ends. In germline, CDR1 is SGHTA, CDR2 FQGTGA. The length of the CDR3 is 13 residues. The CDR3 DNA is TGTGCCAGCAGCTTACAAAGCAATCAGCCCCAGCATTTT. Its protein product is CASSLQSNQPQHF.

The table lists this clone with a count of one. The chain has TRBV5-6 and TRBJ1-5, with D possibly being TRBD1 (5 bases). With 3 bases removed from V and 6 bases from J, the gap between germline ends came to 13 bases. Germline V lookup: CDR1 SGHDT, CDR2 YYEEEE. The CDR3 sequence is 14 residues long. The DNA for the CDR3 is TGTGCCAGCAGCTCCCTCGGGGACGCTCAGCCCCAGCATTTT. This translates into CASSSLGDAQPQHF.

The chain carries TRBV19 and TRBJ1-2; 9 bases are shared with TRBD1. CDR1 and CDR2 from the germline V gene are LNHDA and SQIVND (reference sequence). This CDR3 has 15 amino acids. V trimming: 4 bases; J trimming: 4 bases; junction bases outside the gene matches: 7. CDR3 in amino acids: CASSTTGGSGYGYTF. DNA for the CDR3: TGTGCCAGTAGTACAACAGGGGGCAGCGGCTATGGCTACACCTTC.

The chain carries TRBV9 and TRBJ1-5; maybe TRBD1 (5 bases). The germline gives CDR1 SGDLS, CDR2 YYNGEE. V was shortened by 4 bases and J by 6 bases, with 17 bases between the two germline ends. The CDR3 consists of 15 residues. The CDR3 is CASSTSGGATQPQHF. The CDR3 nucleotides are TGTGCCAGCAGCACGTCCGGTGGGGCTACTCAGCCCCAGCATTTT.

The chain employs TRBV6-5 and TRBJ1-1; no reliable D call. The germline V gene has CDR1 MNHEY and CDR2 SVGAGI. Trimming pared 7 bases from V and 0 bases from J, leaving 9 bases between. The CDR3 runs to 13 residues. CDR3 nucleotide sequence: TGTGCCAGCACGAGGCCGGTGAACACTGAAGCTTTCTTT. This translates into CASTRPVNTEAFF.

The CDR3 region has the DNA TGCAGTGCTAGGCTGGCCGAGACCCAGTACTTC. Protein product: CSARLAETQYF. V usage is TRBV20-1 and J usage is TRBJ2-5; D gene uncertain. Germline CDR1 is DFQATT and CDR2 is SNEGSKA (reference sequence). Trimming left V 3 bases short and J 5 bases short, with 7 bases between. The CDR3 contains 11 residues.

V usage is TRBV6-2 or TRBV6-3 and J usage is TRBJ2-7; unclear D gene. CDR1 MNHEY and CDR2 SVGEGT come from the germline V gene. Trimming took 0 bases from V and 3 from J, leaving 12 bases between them. The CDR3 runs 15 residues. CDR3 amino acids: CASSYSGSNFYEQYF. The CDR3 DNA reads as TGTGCCAGCAGTTACTCCGGGTCAAACTTCTACGAGCAGTACTTC.

V is TRBV10-3 and J is TRBJ1-6; D is uncertain. Germline CDR1 and CDR2: ENHRY and SYGVKD. There are 13 residues in the CDR3. V lost 3 bases, J lost 10 bases, and 10 bases lay in between. CDR3 bases: TGTGCCATCAGTGAACCGGGAGGCTCACCCCTCCACTTT. Translation gives CAISEPGGSPLHF.

J is TRBJ2-4 and V is TRBV20-1, with D unclear. Trimming pared 3 bases from V and 6 bases from J, leaving 15 bases between. Germline assignment: CDR1 DFQATT and CDR2 SNEGSKA (reference sequence). This CDR3 contains 14 residues. CDR3 sequence reads: CSASRRPTVNIQYF. The CDR3 DNA reads TGCAGTGCTAGTAGACGGCCGACCGTAAACATTCAGTACTTC.

The rearrangement joins TRBV5-4 to TRBJ1-4; 7 nucleotides match TRBD1. With V trimmed by 3 bases and J by 3 bases, 11 bases remained unmatched. The CDR3 totals 17 residues. CDR1 and CDR2 from the germline V gene are SGHNT and YYREEE (reference sequence). DNA of the CDR3: TGTGCCAGCAGCTGGGGGACAGCCTTGAACTCTAATGAAAAACTGTTTTTT. Protein product: CASSWGTALNSNEKLFF. The full variable domain, in which reference TRBV5-4 and TRBJ1-4 provide the parts outside the CDR3, is ETGVTQSPTHLIKTRGQQVTLRCSSQSGHNTVSWYQQALGQGPQFIFQYYREEENGRGNFPPRFSGLQFPNYSSELNVNALELDDSALYLCASSWGTALNSNEKLFFGSGTQLSVL.

V usage is TRBV3-1 (or the pseudogene TRBV3-2) and J usage is TRBJ2-5; TRBD2 agrees at 10 bases. Germline assignment: CDR1 LGHDT and CDR2 YNNKEL (reference sequence). The CDR3 runs 16 residues. V was clipped by 2 bases and J by 2 bases; unmatched bases: 5. CDR3 protein: CASSQRGAGGQETQYF. CDR3 DNA sequence: TGTGCCAGCAGCCAACGAGGAGCGGGGGGGCAAGAGACCCAGTACTTC.

This clone was detected once. The CDR3 loop reads CASSTRDSLLYEQYF. In DNA, the CDR3 is TGTGCCAGCAGTACCCGGGACAGCTTGCTCTACGAGCAGTACTTC. The chain carries TRBV6-5 and TRBJ2-7, with TRBD1 matching 7 bases. J gave up 3 bases and V 5 bases, and 10 bases lay outside the gene matches. CDR1 and CDR2 from the germline V gene are MNHEY and SVGAGI. The CDR3 spans 15 residues.

J is TRBJ1-2 and V is TRBV5-4, with a tentative D call TRBD1 (6 bases). This CDR3 is 15 amino acids long. The V end was cut by 4 bases, the J end by 5 bases, with 18 bases between. Germline lookup yields CDR1 SGHNT and CDR2 YYREEE (reference sequence). The DNA of the CDR3 is TGTGCCAGCAGCCAAGAACCCCGACAGGCTTATGGCTACACCTTC. Translation gives CASSQEPRQAYGYTF.

The J gene is TRBJ2-3, the V gene TRBV30; the D gene is possibly TRBD2 (6 bases). Germline V gene sequence: CDR1 GTSNPN, CDR2 SVGIG (reference sequence). The CDR3 totals 15 residues. The ends were cut back, 0 bases at V and 0 bases at J, with 10 bases in the middle. The CDR3 loop is CAWSVTSRSTDTQYF. As DNA, the CDR3 is TGTGCCTGGAGTGTAACTAGCCGGAGCACAGATACGCAGTATTTT.

This clone has only one observation. The chain employs TRBV5-4 and TRBJ1-5; weak D call: TRBD1 (6 bases). This CDR3 spans 15 amino acids. With 0 bases removed from V and 4 bases from J, the gap between germline ends came to 11 bases. In germline, CDR1 is SGHNT, CDR2 YYREEE (reference sequence). CDR3 nucleotides: TGTGCCAGCAGCTTGGGGCAGGGGAATAATCAGCCCCAGCATTTT. Translation gives CASSLGQGNNQPQHF.

V and J are TRBV9 and TRBJ2-5, with TRBD2 matching over 12 bases. Losses at the gene ends were 3 bases for V and 2 bases for J; bases not matched to a gene: 5. The CDR3 has 16 residues. Germline-derived CDR1 and CDR2 are SGDLS and YYNGEE. Written as DNA, the CDR3 is TGTGCCAGCAGCGCCCTGACTAGCGGGGGACAAGAGACCCAGTACTTC. Protein sequence: CASSALTSGGQETQYF. The full variable domain, in which reference TRBV9 and TRBJ2-5 provide the parts outside the CDR3, is DSGVTQTPKHLITATGQRVTLRCSPRSGDLSVYWYQQSLDQGLQFLIQYYNGEERAKGNILERFSAQQFPDLHSELNLSSLELGDSALYFCASSALTSGGQETQYFGPGTRLLVL.

The chain uses TRBV18 and TRBJ1-2; D gene uncertain. CDR3 length equals 12 residues. Trimming shortened V by 5 bases and J by 8 bases, and 12 bases separated the two germline ends. From germline, CDR1 is KGHSH and CDR2 LQKENI. CDR3 coding DNA: TGTGCCAGCTCAGGGCGGGTGACAGGCTACACCTTC. Amino acid sequence: CASSGRVTGYTF.

This rearrangement joins TRBV7-9 to TRBJ2-7; weak D call: TRBD1 (6 bases). CDR3 length equals 14 residues. Trimming stripped 6 bases from V and 1 base from J, with 13 bases between. Germline V gives CDR1 SEHNR, CDR2 FQNEAQ (reference sequence). In nucleotides, the CDR3 is TGTGCCAGCAGTTCCGAGACAGGATCCTACGAGCAGTACTTC. This sequence encodes CASSSETGSYEQYF.